This T cell receptor (beta chain) derives from a study of technical replicates of blood from several donors. Assay: immunoSEQ multiplex PCR; the TCRdb copy retains only in-frame clones and omits some. The sample includes 85,000 to 100,000 clones, 94% of them seen just once. This CDR3 has 12 residues. Between the trimmed V and J ends, which lost 5 bases and 6 bases, there was a span of 8 bases. Germline V gene data show CDR1 as MNHEY and CDR2 as SMNVEV (reference sequence). Sequenced: T cells isolated from PBMCs. The chain has TRBV27 and TRBJ2-1, with D possibly TRBD2 on 5 matching bases. This clonotype originated in a human donor in good health. Here the CDR3 DNA reads TGTGCCAGCAGTCTCCGGGGCAATGAGCAGTTCTTC. As protein: CASSLRGNEQFF.